The clone carrying this T cell receptor (beta chain) occurred many times. Its antigen is not known. TCR beta libraries were built with iRepertoire HTBI primers and Arm-PCR of CDR3 regions. Each CDR3 protein gets one entry after TCRdb re-called the multiplex PCR reads with MiXCR. The data contain about 360,000 distinct CDR3 sequences, 15% to 20% of them singletons. These data are taken from a study of regulatory T cells in long-lasting Graves disease. Study-wide results and limits: Samples came from peripheral blood alone, without thyroid tissue.

Time point here: newly diagnosed GD, antithyroid drugs for less than 3 months. Isolated PBMC RNA provided the starting material for the TCR library. American Thyroid Association guidelines were used to diagnose Graves' disease. Tubes containing EDTA received about 9.7 milliliters of drawn peripheral blood. The CDR3 runs 15 residues. The J segment lost 0 bases and the V segment lost 1 base, leaving 0 bases of the junction unmatched. CDR1 and CDR2 from the germline V gene are SGHAT and FQNNGV. In addition, the sample was reused for a study of T cells in Graves' hyperthyroidism and ophthalmopathy. That source notes: Among clonotypes expanded in thyroid above 0.001, most were also found in blood.

The V gene is TRBV11-2, the J gene TRBJ2-1; 7 bases agree with TRBD2. The material was peripheral blood mononuclear cells (PBMCs), obtained at new diagnosis, from a patient treated with antithyroid drugs. The TCR originated in a woman between 18 and 29 years old with Graves disease. Here the CDR3 DNA reads TGTGCCAGCAGCTTAGCTAGCGGCTCCTACAATGAGCAGTTCTTC. This sequence encodes CASSLASGSYNEQFF. The variable domain in full, with the rest retrieved from reference TRBV11-2 and TRBJ2-1, is EAGVAQSPRYKIIEKRQSVAFWCNPISGHATLYWYQQILGQGPKLLIQFQNNGVVDDSQLPKDRFSAERLKGVDSTLKIQPAKLEDSAVYLCASSLASGSYNEQFFGPGTRLTVL.